This T cell receptor beta chain stems from a study of memory CD4+ T cells and cytomegalovirus serostatus. Across the study: This sample comes from healthy Belgian adults, roughly 9 CMV seropositive, 24 seronegative.

The sort gate was single viable CD3+CD4+CD8-CD45RO+ cells for memory CD4+ T cells. Serostatus was set by detecting CMV pp150, pp28, p38, p52 IgG. In the case of this clone: Its antigen is not known.

General study findings and limits: 67 of 164 known CMV-associated TCRbeta sequences appeared in CD4+ memory. The CMV-associated TCR signature appears largely within the CD4+ memory repertoire.

This CDR3 is 16 amino acids long. Trimming took 2 bases from V and 0 from J; bases not matched to a gene: 6. Per the germline V gene, CDR1 is SNHLY and CDR2 is FYNNEI. Repertoires were generated with immunoSEQ multiplex PCR, while TCRdb's copy carries only in-frame clones and drops some. The table includes over 35,000 clones, approximately 78% detected once. The source of this sequence is an adult in good health and CMV-seronegative. The V gene is TRBV2, the J gene TRBJ1-1; TRBD1 matches 7 bases. Sequencing was carried out using memory CD4+ T cells from blood. The DNA of the CDR3 is TGTGCCAGCAGTGAAAGGTCAGGGGGTTTGAACACTGAAGCTTTCTTT. This codes for CASSERSGGLNTEAFF.